This T cell receptor beta chain came from a study of blood T cell repertoires in COVID-19. Turning to the study itself: In each case, the material was cDNA or gDNA derived from T cells, B-cell-depleted T cells, or PBMCs.

Produced via immunoSEQ multiplex PCR; TCRdb's table is partial and in-frame only. The table shows approximately 300,000 clones, with 86% occurring only once. As for this clone: Other DNA sequences from this sample encode an identical CDR3 as well.

Researchers sorted participants into cohorts using their self-reported clinical history. This TCR was sampled from a woman in her late teens or twenties who had recovered from COVID-19. The sequenced sample consisted of PBMCs or T cells enriched from blood (not recorded which).

For the CDR3, the DNA is TGCGCCAGCAGCCGCGGACAGGGGGGTTCACCCCTCCACTTT. It codes for CASSRGQGGSPLHF. The genes are TRBV4-3 and TRBJ1-6, with 10 bases fitting TRBD1. The CDR3 spans 14 residues. Trimming took 4 bases from V and 9 from J; bases not matched to a gene: 3. Germline loops: CDR1 LGHNA, CDR2 YSLEER.